A selection of T cell receptor beta chains follows, all from one sample in a study of graft-versus-host responses after intestinal transplantation. Produced via immunoSEQ multiplex PCR; TCRdb's table is partial and in-frame only. The sample consists of more than 95,000 clones, 93% of them appearing once. Their antigens are not known. The material sequenced was unstimulated CD8+ T cells sorted from spleen or lymph node cells, taken before intestinal transplant. These receptors originate from a human donor who received an intestinal transplant. CDR3s include the opening cysteine and the closing phenylalanine or tryptophan. The order of the fields is D gene, V gene, J gene, clone size, CDR3 length, CDR3 DNA, CDR3 protein. The D gene is left open where the match is weak. The size of a clone is reported for some rows only, either as once, few or many, or as a class for expanded clones.

D: -
V: TRBV2
J: TRBJ2-2
size: -
length: 16
DNA: TGTGCCAGCAGTCCCCGGACAGACACGAACACCGGGGAGCTGTTTTTT
CDR3: CASSPRTDTNTGELFF

D: -
V: TRBV7-6
J: TRBJ2-1
size: -
length: 16
DNA: TGTGCCAGCAGCGCGACAGTGACCATCCACTACAATGAGCAGTTCTTC
CDR3: CASSATVTIHYNEQFF

D: -
V: TRBV29-1
J: TRBJ1-1
size: -
length: 14
DNA: TGCAGCGTGCCCGCTGGCGGTTGGGGCACTGAAGCTTTCTTT
CDR3: CSVPAGGWGTEAFF

D: -
V: TRBV19
J: TRBJ1-5
size: -
length: 18
DNA: TGTGCCAGTAGTACATCGGGGATTTACTTGTATAGCAATCAGCCCCAGCATTTT
CDR3: CASSTSGIYLYSNQPQHF

D: -
V: TRBV14
J: TRBJ2-7
size: -
length: 12
DNA: TGTGCCAGCAGCACCTGGCAGAACGAGCAGTACTTC
CDR3: CASSTWQNEQYF

D: -
V: TRBV27
J: TRBJ1-5
size: -
length: 15
DNA: TGTGCCAGCAGTTTATCTCCGTTCAGCAATCAGCCCCAGCATTTT
CDR3: CASSLSPFSNQPQHF

D: -
V: TRBV7-9
J: TRBJ1-4
size: -
length: 12
DNA: TGTGCCAGCAGCTTAAGGAATGAAAAACTGTTTTTT
CDR3: CASSLRNEKLFF

D: TRBD2
V: TRBV4-2
J: TRBJ2-2
size: -
length: 17
DNA: TGTGCCAGCAGCTCCATTAGCGGGGGCCCTAACACCGGGGAGCTGTTTTTT
CDR3: CASSSISGGPNTGELFF

D: -
V: TRBV10-2
J: TRBJ2-2
size: -
length: 15
DNA: TGCGCCAGCCTTCGGGAAGGCAGGCCCGGCGGGGAGCTGTTTTTT
CDR3: CASLREGRPGGELFF

D: TRBD2
V: TRBV5-4
J: TRBJ2-7
size: -
length: 12
DNA: TGTGCCAGCAGCCCCGGACTAGGCGAGCAGTACTTC
CDR3: CASSPGLGEQYF

D: -
V: TRBV5-8
J: TRBJ1-5
size: -
length: 12
DNA: TGTGCCAGCCGACTAGTGGGCGAGCCCCAGCATTTT
CDR3: CASRLVGEPQHF

D: TRBD2
V: TRBV28
J: TRBJ2-3
size: -
length: 14
DNA: TGTGCCAGCAGTCCCCCCAGCGGGGGAGATACGCAGTATTTT
CDR3: CASSPPSGGDTQYF

D: -
V: TRBV18
J: TRBJ2-1
size: -
length: 18
DNA: TGTGCCAGCTCACCATTAGGGACTTCTATAAGCTCCTACAATGAGCAGTTCTTC
CDR3: CASSPLGTSISSYNEQFF

D: -
V: TRBV2
J: TRBJ1-2
size: -
length: 13
DNA: TGTGCCGGGGCCGGGAGGTCTCTATATGGCTACACCTTC
CDR3: CAGAGRSLYGYTF

D: -
V: TRBV19
J: TRBJ1-1
size: -
length: 13
DNA: TGTGCCAGTTCCCAGGGGATGTTCACTGAAGCTTTCTTT
CDR3: CASSQGMFTEAFF

D: -
V: TRBV18
J: TRBJ2-7
size: -
length: 16
DNA: TGTGCCAGCTCACTGCCCAGGGAGGGGGGGGCCTACGAGCAGTACTTC
CDR3: CASSLPREGGAYEQYF

D: TRBD2
V: TRBV9
J: TRBJ2-1
size: once
length: 17
DNA: TGTGCCAGCAGCAGAACGGGGGGTCTGAGCTCCTACAATGAGCAGTTCTTC
CDR3: CASSRTGGLSSYNEQFF

D: -
V: TRBV18
J: TRBJ2-1
size: -
length: 12
DNA: TGTGCCAGCTCGCTTTGGATGGATGAGCAGTTCTTC
CDR3: CASSLWMDEQFF

D: -
V: TRBV10-1
J: TRBJ2-3
size: -
length: 15
DNA: TGCGCCAGCAGTGAGCTCGCGGCGAGCACAGATACGCAGTATTTT
CDR3: CASSELAASTDTQYF

D: TRBD1
V: TRBV14
J: TRBJ1-1
size: -
length: 13
DNA: TGTGCCAGCAGGAACAGGGGGCACACTGAAGCTTTCTTT
CDR3: CASRNRGHTEAFF

D: TRBD1
V: TRBV5-1
J: TRBJ1-1
size: -
length: 15
DNA: TGCGCCAGCAGCTTTTGGACAGGCAGGAACACTGAAGCTTTCTTT
CDR3: CASSFWTGRNTEAFF

D: -
V: TRBV19
J: TRBJ2-7
size: -
length: 15
DNA: TGTGCCAGTAGTATTTACGGGGGATCATCCTACGAGCAGTACTTC
CDR3: CASSIYGGSSYEQYF

D: -
V: TRBV2
J: TRBJ2-7
size: -
length: 10
DNA: TGTGCCAGCAGGGCATACGAGCAGTACTTC
CDR3: CASRAYEQYF

D: -
V: TRBV30
J: TRBJ1-6
size: once
length: 14
DNA: TGTGCCTGGAGTGTGACAGGAAATAATTCACCCCTCCACTTT
CDR3: CAWSVTGNNSPLHF

D: TRBD2
V: TRBV9
J: TRBJ2-3
size: -
length: 15
DNA: TGTGCCAGCAGCGTAGCCAGCGGGGGCCGGGATACGCAGTATTTT
CDR3: CASSVASGGRDTQYF

D: -
V: TRBV7-9
J: TRBJ1-2
size: -
length: 13
DNA: TGTGCCAGCAGCTTAGATAATGTGGATGGCTACACCTTC
CDR3: CASSLDNVDGYTF

D: -
V: TRBV6-1
J: TRBJ1-1
size: -
length: 14
DNA: TGTGCCAGCAGTGTCCCAGACTTGAACACTGAAGCTTTCTTT
CDR3: CASSVPDLNTEAFF

D: -
V: TRBV10-1
J: TRBJ2-3
size: -
length: 15
DNA: TGCGCCAGCAGTCGGTTGGAAGATAGCACAGATACGCAGTATTTT
CDR3: CASSRLEDSTDTQYF

D: TRBD2
V: TRBV9
J: TRBJ2-3
size: -
length: 18
DNA: TGTGCCAGCAGCGTAGCTCCCACCGGGCTAGCGGGAACAGATACGCAGTATTTT
CDR3: CASSVAPTGLAGTDTQYF

D: -
V: TRBV27
J: TRBJ2-7
size: -
length: 13
DNA: TGTGCCAGCAGTCCACGGATGTCCTACGAGCAGTACTTC
CDR3: CASSPRMSYEQYF

D: -
V: TRBV29-1
J: TRBJ2-1
size: once
length: 14
DNA: TGCAGCGTTGATCTCTACCTCGGGGTTGGTGAGCAGTTCTTC
CDR3: CSVDLYLGVGEQFF

D: -
V: TRBV10-1
J: TRBJ2-5
size: -
length: 14
DNA: TGCGCCAGCAGTGACCAGGGGGGGCAAGAGACCCAGTACTTC
CDR3: CASSDQGGQETQYF